This T cell receptor (beta chain) came from a study of blood T cell repertoires in COVID-19. Study at large: The study drew acute and convalescent COVID-19 samples from the United States, Italy and Spain. PBMCs, B-cell-depleted T cells, or T cells provided the cDNA or gDNA that made up the material.

The CDR3 totals 16 residues. CDR1 MNHNY and CDR2 SVGAGI come from the germline V gene (reference sequence). V lost 6 bases and J lost 6, with 21 bases in between. Under the authors' procedure: Estimated nucleated cell counts came from reference gene primer amplification. The method was immunoSEQ multiplex PCR; TCRdb's version includes in-frame clones alone and lacks a portion of them. V, J and clone size are those of that table, while D and trimming were read from the DNA. The sample comprises around 100,000 clones, approximately 84% of which are singletons, and 10% to 15% rests with the top ten. Sequencing was done on a sample of peripheral blood. The receptor comes from a human donor in a cohort sampled during active or convalescent COVID-19. This chain uses TRBV6-6 with TRBJ1-5, with D possibly matching TRBD1 (6 bases). The CDR3 reads CASSRRARDTSQPQHF. The CDR3, as DNA: TGTGCCAGCAGCCGCCGAGCCCGGGACACAAGTCAGCCCCAGCATTTT.